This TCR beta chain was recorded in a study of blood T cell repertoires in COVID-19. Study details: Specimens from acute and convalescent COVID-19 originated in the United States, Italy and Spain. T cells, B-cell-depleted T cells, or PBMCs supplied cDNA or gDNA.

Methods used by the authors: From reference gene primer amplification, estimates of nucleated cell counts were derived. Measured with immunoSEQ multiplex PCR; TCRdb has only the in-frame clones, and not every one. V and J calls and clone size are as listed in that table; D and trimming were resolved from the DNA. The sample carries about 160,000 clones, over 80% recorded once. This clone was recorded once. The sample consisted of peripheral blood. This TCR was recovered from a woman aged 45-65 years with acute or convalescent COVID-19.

The CDR3 coding sequence is TGTGCCACCCAGGGACAGATTGACAATCAGCCCCAGCATTTT. Its translation is CATQGQIDNQPQHF. The gene calls are TRBV19 and TRBJ1-5; TRBD1 matches at 7 bases. V shed 10 bases, J shed 3 bases, and the junction held 9 bases outside the gene matches. From germline, CDR1 is LNHDA and CDR2 SQIVND (reference sequence). The CDR3 has 14 amino acids. The whole variable domain, remainder taken from reference TRBV19 and TRBJ1-5, is DGGITQSPKYLFRKEGQNVTLSCEQNLNHDAMYWYRQDPGQGLRLIYYSQIVNDFQKGDIAEGYSVSREKKESFPLTVTSAQKNPTAFYLCATQGQIDNQPQHFGDGTRLSIL.